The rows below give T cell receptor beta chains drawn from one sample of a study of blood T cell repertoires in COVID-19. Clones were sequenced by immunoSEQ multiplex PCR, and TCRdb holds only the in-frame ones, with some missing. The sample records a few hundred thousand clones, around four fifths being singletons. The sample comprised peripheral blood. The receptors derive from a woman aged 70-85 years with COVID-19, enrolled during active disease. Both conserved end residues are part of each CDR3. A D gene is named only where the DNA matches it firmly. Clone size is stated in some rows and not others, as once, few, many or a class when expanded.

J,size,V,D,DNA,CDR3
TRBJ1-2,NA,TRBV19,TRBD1,TGTGCCAGTAGCCCGACGGACAGGGATGGCTACACCTTC,CASSPTDRDGYTF
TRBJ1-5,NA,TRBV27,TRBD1,TGTGCCAGCAGTGACAGGGGATATGATCAGCCCCAGCATTTT,CASSDRGYDQPQHF
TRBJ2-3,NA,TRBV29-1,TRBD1,TGCAGCGCTGGGACAGGGGCGCAGTATTTT,CSAGTGAQYF
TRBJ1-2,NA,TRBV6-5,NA,TGTGCCAGCAGTTACGGGGGACAAGGCTATGGCTACACCTTC,CASSYGGQGYGYTF
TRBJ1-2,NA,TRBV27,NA,TGTGCCAGCAGTTCCTCGGCTTGGGGTTGGGAGGGCTACACCTTC,CASSSSAWGWEGYTF
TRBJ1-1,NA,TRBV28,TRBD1,TGTGCCAGCAGTTCTCCGGGACAGCAGATGAACACTGAAGCTTTCTTT,CASSSPGQQMNTEAFF
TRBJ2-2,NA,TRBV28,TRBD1,TGTGCCAGCAGCGCCCGGACAGGGAGGAACGGGGAGCTGTTTTTT,CASSARTGRNGELFF
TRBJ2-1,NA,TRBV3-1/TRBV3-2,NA,TGTGCCAGCAGCCAAATAGAAGCGTTTTACAATGAGCAGTTCTTC,CASSQIEAFYNEQFF
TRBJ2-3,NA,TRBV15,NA,TGTGCCACCAGCAGAGACGAGGAGCTCTGGGGCACAGATACGCAGTATTTT,CATSRDEELWGTDTQYF
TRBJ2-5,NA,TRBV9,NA,TGTGCCAGCAGCGTTTTTGGAGCGAGAGAGACCCAGTACTTC,CASSVFGARETQYF
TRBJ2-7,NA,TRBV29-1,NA,TGCAGCGTGGGTCCCCCCACGGGAAACTACGAGCAGTACTTC,CSVGPPTGNYEQYF
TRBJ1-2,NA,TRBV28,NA,TGTGCCAGCAGTTTAGCGGCCGTTAACTATGGCTACACCTTC,CASSLAAVNYGYTF
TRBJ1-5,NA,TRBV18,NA,TGTGCCAGCTCACCGGACAGTGGCAATCAGCCCCAGCATTTT,CASSPDSGNQPQHF
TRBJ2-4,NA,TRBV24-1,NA,TGTGCCACCAGTGATCCTTCGAGCAGGGCGGTGCAGTACTTC,CATSDPSSRAVQYF
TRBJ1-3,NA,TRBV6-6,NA,TGTGCCAGCCGCCAGGATCGAAACACCATATATTTT,CASRQDRNTIYF
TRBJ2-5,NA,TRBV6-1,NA,TGTGCCAGCAGTGAATGGGGGGTTCAAGAGACCCAGTACTTC,CASSEWGVQETQYF
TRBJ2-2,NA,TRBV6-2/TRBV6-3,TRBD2,TGTGCCAGCAGTTACTACGGGACTAGCGGGAAAATTGGGGAGCTGTTTTTT,CASSYYGTSGKIGELFF
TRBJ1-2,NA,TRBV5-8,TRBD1,TGTGCCAGCAGCTATTGGACAGGGGGAGGCTACACCTTC,CASSYWTGGGYTF
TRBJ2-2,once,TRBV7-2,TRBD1,TGTGCCAGCAGCTCCGGGACAGCCTTCACCGGGGAGCTGTTTTTT,CASSSGTAFTGELFF
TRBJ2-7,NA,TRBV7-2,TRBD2,TGTGCCAGCAGCATTACTAGCGGGTTCGCCTACGAGCAGTACTTC,CASSITSGFAYEQYF
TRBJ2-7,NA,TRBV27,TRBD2,TGTGCCAGCAGTAACCCGGGGACTAGCGGGACATCCGAGCAGTACTTC,CASSNPGTSGTSEQYF
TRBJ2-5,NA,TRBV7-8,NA,TGTGCCAGCAGCTTACGGGGTGAGACCCAGTACTTC,CASSLRGETQYF
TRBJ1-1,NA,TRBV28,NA,TGTGCCGGCACACCGCGACATTCCGCTGAAGCTTTCTTT,CAGTPRHSAEAFF
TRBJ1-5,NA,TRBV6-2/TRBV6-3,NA,TGTGCCAGCAGCCCCTACGTGGGCAATCAGCCCCAGCATTTT,CASSPYVGNQPQHF
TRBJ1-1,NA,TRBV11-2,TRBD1,TGTGCCAGCAGCTTACAGGGGGGCACTGAAGCTTTCTTT,CASSLQGGTEAFF
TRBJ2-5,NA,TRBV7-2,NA,TGTGCCAGCAGCTTCACTGCTCAAGAGACCCAGTACTTC,CASSFTAQETQYF
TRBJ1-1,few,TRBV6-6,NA,TGTGCCAGCAGTACCCCGGGAGACGCTCGGGGTGAAGCTTTCTTT,CASSTPGDARGEAFF
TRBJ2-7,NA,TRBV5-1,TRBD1,TGCGCCAGCAGCTTCACCGGACAGGGGAGAGACGAGCAGTACTTC,CASSFTGQGRDEQYF
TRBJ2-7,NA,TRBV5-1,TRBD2,TGCGCCAGCATGAGAGCGGGGGGCTCCTACGAGCAGTACTTC,CASMRAGGSYEQYF
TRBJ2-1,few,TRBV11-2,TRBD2,TGTGCCAGCAGCTTAGAACAAGCGGGACTAGCGGGAGTGCAGTTCTTC,CASSLEQAGLAGVQFF
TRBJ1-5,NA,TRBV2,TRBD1,TGTGCCAGCAGCCCCGGGACAGCTCCTTCGCCCCAGCATTTT,CASSPGTAPSPQHF
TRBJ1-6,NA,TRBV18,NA,TGTGCCAGCTCACCGGACAGCCTTAATTCACCCCTCCACTTT,CASSPDSLNSPLHF
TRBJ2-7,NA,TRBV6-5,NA,TGTGCCAGCAGTCCCGCCAGCGAGCAGTACTTC,CASSPASEQYF